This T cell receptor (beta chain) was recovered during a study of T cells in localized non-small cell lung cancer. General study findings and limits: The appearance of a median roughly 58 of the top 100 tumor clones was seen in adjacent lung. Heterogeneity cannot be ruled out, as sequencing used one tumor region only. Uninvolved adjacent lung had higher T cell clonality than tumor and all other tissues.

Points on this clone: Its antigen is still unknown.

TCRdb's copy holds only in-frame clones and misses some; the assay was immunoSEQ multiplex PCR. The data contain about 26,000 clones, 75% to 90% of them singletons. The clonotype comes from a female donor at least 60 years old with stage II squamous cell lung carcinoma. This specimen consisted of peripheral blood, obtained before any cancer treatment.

In DNA, the CDR3 is TGTGCCATCAGTGAAGCCCTAGCGGGGGATCCCGGGGAGCTGTTTTTT. This gives the protein CAISEALAGDPGELFF. The V call is TRBV10-3, the J call TRBJ2-2; 10 positions agree with TRBD2. Per the germline V gene, CDR1 is ENHRY and CDR2 is SYGVKD. The CDR3 has 16 residues. The V segment lost 3 bases and the J segment 6 bases; nucleotides outside the gene matches: 7.